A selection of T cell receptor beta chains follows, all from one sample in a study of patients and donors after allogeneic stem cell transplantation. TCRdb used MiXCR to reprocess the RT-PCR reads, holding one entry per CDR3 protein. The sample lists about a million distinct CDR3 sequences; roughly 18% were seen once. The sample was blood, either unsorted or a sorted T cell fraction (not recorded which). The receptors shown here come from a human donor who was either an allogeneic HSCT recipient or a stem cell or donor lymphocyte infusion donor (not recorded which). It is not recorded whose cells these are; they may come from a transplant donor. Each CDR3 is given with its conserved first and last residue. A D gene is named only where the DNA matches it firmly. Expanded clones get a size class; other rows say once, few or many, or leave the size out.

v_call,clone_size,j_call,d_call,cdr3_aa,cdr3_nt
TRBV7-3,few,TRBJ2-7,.,CASSLAPTTDEQYF,TGTGCCAGCAGCTTAGCTCCAACCACGGACGAGCAGTACTTC
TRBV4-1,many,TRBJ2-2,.,CASSQDQHVTGELFF,TGCGCCAGCAGCCAAGATCAACATGTGACCGGGGAGCTGTTTTTT
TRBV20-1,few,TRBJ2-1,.,CSASERIDNEQFF,TGCAGTGCTTCCGAGAGGATCGACAATGAGCAGTTCTTC
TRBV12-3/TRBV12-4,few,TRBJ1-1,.,CASSPRQVVRGAFF,TGTGCCAGCAGCCCCAGACAGGTCGTTAGAGGGGCTTTCTTT
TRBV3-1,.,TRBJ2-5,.,CASSQGTGGGETQYF,TGTGCCAGCAGCCAAGGAACAGGGGGGGGAGAGACCCAGTACTTC
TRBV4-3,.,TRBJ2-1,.,CASSQFTGDNEQFF,TGCGCCAGCAGCCAATTCACTGGGGACAATGAGCAGTTCTTC
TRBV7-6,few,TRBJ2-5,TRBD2,CASSSLAGGPSMWSQYF,TGTGCCAGCAGCTCCTTAGCGGGAGGGCCATCTATGTGGTCCCAGTACTTC
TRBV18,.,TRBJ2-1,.,CASSQPGREYNEQFF,TGTGCCAGCTCACAACCGGGACGGGAATACAATGAGCAGTTCTTC
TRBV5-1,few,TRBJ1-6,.,CASSTDGFPNSPLHF,TGCGCCAGCAGCACCGACGGTTTCCCTAATTCACCCCTCCACTTT
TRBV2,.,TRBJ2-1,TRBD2,CASRGGLAGAGNEQFF,TGTGCCAGCAGGGGGGGACTAGCGGGAGCGGGCAATGAGCAGTTCTTC
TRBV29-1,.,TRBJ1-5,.,CSVDGQGGGQPQHF,TGCAGCGTTGACGGGCAGGGTGGAGGTCAGCCCCAGCATTTT
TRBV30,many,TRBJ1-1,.,CAWSEATEAFF,TGTGCCTGGAGTGAGGCGACTGAAGCTTTCTTT
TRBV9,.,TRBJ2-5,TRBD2,CASSPRPKLAGAETQYF,TGTGCCAGCAGCCCTCGCCCGAAACTAGCGGGGGCAGAGACCCAGTACTTC
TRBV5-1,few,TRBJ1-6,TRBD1,CASSWDRGNSPLHF,TGCGCCAGCAGCTGGGACAGGGGAAATTCACCCCTCCACTTT
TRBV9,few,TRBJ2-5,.,CASSVAGLQETQYF,TGTGCCAGCAGCGTAGCGGGGCTCCAAGAGACCCAGTACTTC
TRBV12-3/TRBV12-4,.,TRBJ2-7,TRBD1,CASGTAFYEQYF,TGTGCCAGCGGGACAGCCTTCTACGAGCAGTACTTC
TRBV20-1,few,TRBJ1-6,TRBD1,CSARGGTGSSYNSPLHF,TGCAGTGCTAGAGGGGGGACAGGGAGCTCCTATAATTCACCCCTCCACTTT
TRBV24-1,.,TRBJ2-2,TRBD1,CATSGSPGGSGELFF,TGTGCCACGTCGGGGAGCCCAGGGGGCTCCGGGGAGCTGTTTTTT
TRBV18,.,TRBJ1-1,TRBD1,CASSPLQGQGYDTEAFF,TGTGCCAGCTCACCACTTCAAGGACAGGGTTACGACACTGAAGCTTTCTTT
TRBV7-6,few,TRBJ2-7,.,CASSLGGSALQYF,TGTGCCAGCAGCTTAGGGGGCAGTGCCCTACAGTACTTC
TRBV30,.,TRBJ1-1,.,CAWRGDSSNTEAFF,TGTGCCTGGAGGGGAGACTCCTCGAACACTGAAGCTTTCTTT
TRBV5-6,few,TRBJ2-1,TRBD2,CASSSDGGARYEQFF,TGTGCCAGCAGCTCCGACGGGGGGGCAAGGTATGAGCAGTTCTTC
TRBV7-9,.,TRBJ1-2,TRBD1,CASSLGQGKANYGYTF,TGTGCCAGCAGCTTAGGACAGGGGAAGGCTAACTATGGCTACACCTTC
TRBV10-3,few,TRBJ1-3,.,CAISEMGRGGNTIYF,TGTGCCATCAGTGAGATGGGGCGCGGTGGAAACACCATATATTTT
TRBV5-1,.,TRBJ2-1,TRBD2,CASSLYPGLASNEQFF,TGCGCCAGCAGCTTATATCCGGGACTAGCGAGCAATGAGCAGTTCTTC